This T cell receptor beta chain is drawn from a study of shared clonotypes between healthy human individuals. The method was immunoSEQ multiplex PCR; TCRdb's version includes in-frame clones alone and lacks a portion of them. The table includes about 2 million clones, about 95% detected once. Trimming cost V 6 bases and J 6 bases, with 14 bases left between them. In germline, CDR1 is MNHEY, CDR2 SMNVEV (reference sequence). The CDR3 length is 13 residues. CD8 cells regarded as naive lacked CD45RO, were positively chosen for CCR7, and omitted terminally differentiated effector memory CD45RA+ cells. V usage is TRBV27 and J usage is TRBJ1-2; D perhaps matches TRBD1 (5 bases). The sample consisted of naive CD8+ T cells sorted from blood. The source is a man in his late teens or twenties in good health. This CDR3 is CASSGNLGDGYTF. The CDR3 nucleotides read TGTGCCAGCAGCGGGAACTTGGGGGATGGCTACACCTTC.